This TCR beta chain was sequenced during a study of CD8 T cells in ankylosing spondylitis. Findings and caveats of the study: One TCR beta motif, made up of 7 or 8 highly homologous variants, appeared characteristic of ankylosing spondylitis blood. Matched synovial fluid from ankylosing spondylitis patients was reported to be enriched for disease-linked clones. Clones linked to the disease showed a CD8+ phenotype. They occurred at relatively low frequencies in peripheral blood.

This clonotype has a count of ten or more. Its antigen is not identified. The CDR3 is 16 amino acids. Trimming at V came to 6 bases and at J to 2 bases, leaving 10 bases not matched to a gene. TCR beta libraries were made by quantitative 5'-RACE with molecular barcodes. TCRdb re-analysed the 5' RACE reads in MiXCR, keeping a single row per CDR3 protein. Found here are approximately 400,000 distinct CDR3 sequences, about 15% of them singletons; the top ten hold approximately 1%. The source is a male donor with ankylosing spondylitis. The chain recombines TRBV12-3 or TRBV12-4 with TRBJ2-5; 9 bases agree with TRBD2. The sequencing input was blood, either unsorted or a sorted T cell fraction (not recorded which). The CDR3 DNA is TGTGCCAGCAGCCAACCCGGACTAGCGAAACAAGAGACCCAGTACTTC. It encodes CASSQPGLAKQETQYF.